This T cell receptor beta chain was identified in a study of shared T cell receptors in the human thymus. Libraries were prepared by immunoSEQ multiplex PCR; TCRdb keeps only in-frame clonotypes and omits some of them. The data hold approximately 730,000 clones, with 80% to 90% observed a single time. These same records also appear under a second study, on human thymus T cells. From that study: Thymic samples were excised during corrective heart operations. It looked as if thymic and blood repertoires used V and J genes in a biased way. Unrelated people showed highly overlapping thymic repertoires, related research reported.

This receptor was taken from a girl less than two years old with a congenital heart defect. The specimen sequenced was thymocytes.

The chain's CDR3 is CASSFTGAGNTIYF. For the CDR3, the DNA is TGTGCCAGCAGTTTCACAGGGGCTGGAAACACCATATATTTT. The V gene is TRBV6-5, the J gene TRBJ1-3, with 7 bases identical to TRBD1. CDR3 size: 14 residues. The V and J ends lost 4 bases and 2 bases, in that order; junction bases with no gene match: 2. In germline, CDR1 is MNHEY, CDR2 SVGAGI.